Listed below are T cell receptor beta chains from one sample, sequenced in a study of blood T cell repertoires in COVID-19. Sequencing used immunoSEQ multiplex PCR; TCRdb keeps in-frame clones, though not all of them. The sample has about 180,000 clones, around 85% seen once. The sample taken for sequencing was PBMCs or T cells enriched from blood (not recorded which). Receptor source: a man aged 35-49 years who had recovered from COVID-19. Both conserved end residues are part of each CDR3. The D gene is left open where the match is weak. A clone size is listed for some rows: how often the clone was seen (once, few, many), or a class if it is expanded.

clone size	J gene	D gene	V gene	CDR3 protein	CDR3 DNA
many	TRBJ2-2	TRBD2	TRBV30	CAWSVLAGDTGELFF	TGTGCCTGGAGTGTACTAGCGGGAGACACCGGGGAGCTGTTTTTT
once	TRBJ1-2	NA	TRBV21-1	CASSKDAGLRFNYGYTF	TGTGCCAGCAGCAAAGATGCAGGGCTCCGTTTTAACTATGGCTACACCTTC
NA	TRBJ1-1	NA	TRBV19	CASSPRDTEAFF	TGTGCCAGTAGTCCCCGTGACACTGAAGCTTTCTTT
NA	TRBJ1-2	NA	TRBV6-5	CASRTHRDSYTF	TGTGCCAGCAGAACCCACAGGGATAGCTACACCTTC
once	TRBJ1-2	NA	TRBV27	CASSFRTGTYGYTF	TGTGCCAGCAGTTTCCGGACGGGAACCTATGGCTACACCTTC
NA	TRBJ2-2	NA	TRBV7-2	CASSLARGLRTGELFF	TGTGCCAGCAGCTTAGCACGCGGTTTAAGGACCGGGGAGCTGTTTTTT
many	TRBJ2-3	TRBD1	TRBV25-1	CASTPTTGTESTDTQYF	TGTGCCAGCACCCCCACGACCGGGACAGAATCCACAGATACGCAGTATTTT
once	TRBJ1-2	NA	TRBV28	CASSLRLGGYTF	TGTGCCAGCAGTTTACGACTCGGGGGCTACACCTTC
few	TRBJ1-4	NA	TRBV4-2	CASSQDRREWDEKLFF	TGTGCCAGCAGCCAAGATCGGAGGGAATGGGATGAAAAACTGTTTTTT
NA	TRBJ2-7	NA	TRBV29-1	CSVEQGHYEQYF	TGCAGCGTTGAACAGGGCCACTACGAGCAGTACTTC
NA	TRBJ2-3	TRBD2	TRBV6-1	CASSVASGGRTDTQYF	TGTGCCAGCAGTGTCGCTAGCGGGGGGCGCACAGATACGCAGTATTTT
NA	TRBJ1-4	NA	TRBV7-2	CASSQEEKLFF	TGTGCCAGCAGCCAAGAGGAAAAACTGTTTTTT
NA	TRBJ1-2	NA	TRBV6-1	CASSEWVGGLGYGYTF	TGTGCCAGCAGTGAATGGGTGGGGGGGCTTGGATATGGCTACACCTTC
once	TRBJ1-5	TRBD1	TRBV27	CASRGTGQGGNQPQHF	TGTGCCAGCAGGGGGACGGGACAGGGGGGCAATCAGCCCCAGCATTTT
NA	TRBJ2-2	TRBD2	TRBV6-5	CATQAGAYTGELFF	TGTGCCACCCAAGCGGGGGCGTACACCGGGGAGCTGTTTTTT
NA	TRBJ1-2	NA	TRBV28	CASSSTLPGGYTF	TGTGCCAGCAGCTCGACTCTACCCGGTGGCTACACCTTC
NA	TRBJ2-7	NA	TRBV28	CASSLLASEQYF	TGTGCCAGCAGTTTACTAGCTTCCGAGCAGTACTTC
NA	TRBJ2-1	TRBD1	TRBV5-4	CASSLVTGEAGEQFF	TGTGCCAGCAGCTTAGTGACAGGGGAGGCGGGTGAGCAGTTCTTC
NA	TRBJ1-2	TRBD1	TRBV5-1	CASSSGGGYTF	TGCGCCAGCAGCTCAGGGGGCGGCTACACCTTC
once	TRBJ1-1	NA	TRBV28	CASSLGETEAFF	TGTGCCAGCAGTTTGGGAGAGACTGAAGCTTTCTTT
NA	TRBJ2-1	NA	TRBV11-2	CASSLVVGKQFF	TGTGCCAGCAGCTTAGTCGTCGGGAAGCAGTTCTTC
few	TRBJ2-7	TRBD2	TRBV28	CASSSTSGRAYEQYF	TGTGCCAGCAGTTCAACTAGCGGGAGGGCCTACGAGCAGTACTTC
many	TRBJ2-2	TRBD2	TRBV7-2	CASSSGLAGVLGELFF	TGTGCCAGCAGCTCCGGACTAGCGGGAGTGCTAGGGGAGCTGTTTTTT
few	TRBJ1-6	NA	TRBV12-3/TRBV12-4	CASSPGPLHF	TGTGCCAGCAGTCCGGGACCCCTCCACTTT
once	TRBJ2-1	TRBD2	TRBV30	CAWSESSGGPYNEQFF	TGTGCCTGGAGTGAGTCTAGCGGGGGCCCTTACAATGAGCAGTTCTTC
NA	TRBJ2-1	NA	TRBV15	CATSSRRGSRINEQFF	TGTGCCACCAGCTCAAGAAGGGGGTCTAGGATAAATGAGCAGTTCTTC
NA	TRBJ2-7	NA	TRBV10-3	CASQSSGFEQYF	TGTGCCTCCCAATCATCGGGGTTCGAGCAGTACTTC
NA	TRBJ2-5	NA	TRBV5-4	CASSLLQETQYF	TGTGCCAGCAGCTTACTCCAAGAGACCCAGTACTTC
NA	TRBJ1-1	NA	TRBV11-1	CASSFSRDTEAFF	TGTGCCAGCAGCTTCTCCCGGGACACTGAAGCTTTCTTT
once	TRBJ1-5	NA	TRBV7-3	CASSFDRDQPQHF	TGTGCCAGCAGCTTCGACAGAGATCAGCCCCAGCATTTT
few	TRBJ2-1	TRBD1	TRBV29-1	CSVSGTGEAYEQFF	TGCAGCGTTTCCGGGACAGGGGAAGCCTATGAGCAGTTCTTC
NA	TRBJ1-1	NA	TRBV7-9	CASHRENTEAFF	TGTGCCAGCCACCGGGAGAACACTGAAGCTTTCTTT
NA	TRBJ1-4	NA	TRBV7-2	CASSLARRGKLFF	TGTGCCAGCAGCTTGGCCCGCAGAGGGAAACTGTTTTTT
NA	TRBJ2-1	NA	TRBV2	CASRGSNEQFF	TGTGCCAGCAGGGGGAGCAATGAGCAGTTCTTC
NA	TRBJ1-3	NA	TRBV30	CAWSNGTPSSGNTIYF	TGTGCCTGGAGTAATGGGACACCGAGCTCTGGAAACACCATATATTTT
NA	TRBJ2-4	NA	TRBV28	CASSFTFTIVGENIQYF	TGTGCCAGCAGTTTCACGTTCACCATCGTAGGGGAAAACATTCAGTACTTC
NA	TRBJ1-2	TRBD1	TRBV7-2	CASSSTGASYGYTF	TGTGCCAGCAGCTCGACAGGGGCGAGCTATGGCTACACCTTC
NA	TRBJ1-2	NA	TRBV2	CASSSGLYGYTF	TGTGCCAGCAGTTCAGGGTTATATGGCTACACCTTC
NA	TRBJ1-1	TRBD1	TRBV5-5	CASSSGQLNTEAFF	TGTGCCAGCAGCTCGGGACAGTTGAACACTGAAGCTTTCTTT
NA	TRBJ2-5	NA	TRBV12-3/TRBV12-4	CASSSARRETQYF	TGTGCCAGCAGTTCCGCCAGAAGAGAGACCCAGTACTTC
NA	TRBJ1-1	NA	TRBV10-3	CAISSGRRGTEAFF	TGTGCCATCAGCTCGGGACGCCGGGGGACTGAAGCTTTCTTT
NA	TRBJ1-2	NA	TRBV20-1	CSARADYGYTF	TGCAGTGCTAGGGCGGATTATGGCTACACCTTC
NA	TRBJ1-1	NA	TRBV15	CATSPLSGMNTEAFF	TGTGCCACCAGCCCCCTATCGGGAATGAACACTGAAGCTTTCTTT
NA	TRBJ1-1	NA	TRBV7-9	CASSWGGGTPSEAFF	TGTGCCAGCAGCTGGGGTGGGGGGACCCCATCTGAAGCTTTCTTT
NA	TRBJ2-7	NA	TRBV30	CAWRYPGRQRVHEQYF	TGTGCCTGGAGGTACCCGGGGAGGCAGCGCGTCCACGAGCAGTACTTC
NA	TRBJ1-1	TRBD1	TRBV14	CASSRLTGFDTEAFF	TGTGCCAGCAGCCGCCTGACAGGGTTCGACACTGAAGCTTTCTTT
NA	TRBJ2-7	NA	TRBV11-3	CASSLNAPGGRRF	TGTGCCAGCAGCTTAAACGCCCCCGGAGGGAGACGTTTC
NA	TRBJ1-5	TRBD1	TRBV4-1	CASSQDQGQNYNQPQHF	TGCGCCAGCAGCCAAGACCAGGGACAGAACTATAATCAGCCCCAGCATTTT
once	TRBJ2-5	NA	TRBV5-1	CASSLAETQYF	TGCGCCAGCAGCTTGGCTGAGACCCAGTACTTC
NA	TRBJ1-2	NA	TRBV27	CASSFGGGGYTF	TGTGCCAGCAGTTTCGGGGGAGGTGGCTACACCTTC
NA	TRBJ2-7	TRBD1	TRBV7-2	CASRVTGIPEQYF	TGTGCCAGCAGGGTGACAGGGATCCCCGAGCAGTACTTC
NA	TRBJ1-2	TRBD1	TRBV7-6	CASSATGGQGFGYTF	TGTGCCAGCAGCGCGACGGGAGGACAGGGTTTCGGCTACACCTTC
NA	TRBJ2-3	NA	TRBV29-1	CSADGAGAHSTDTQYF	TGCAGCGCCGACGGGGCGGGGGCGCATAGCACAGATACGCAGTATTTT
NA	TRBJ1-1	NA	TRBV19	CAMVCGADKNTEAFF	TGTGCCATGGTCTGTGGGGCAGATAAGAACACTGAAGCTTTCTTT
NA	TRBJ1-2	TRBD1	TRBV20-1	CSARVDRAGYGYTF	TGCAGTGCTCGTGTAGACAGGGCGGGCTATGGCTACACCTTC
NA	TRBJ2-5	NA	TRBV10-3	CAISESGVQETQYF	TGTGCCATCAGTGAGTCAGGAGTCCAAGAGACCCAGTACTTC
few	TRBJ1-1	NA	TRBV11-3	CASSFGGATEAFF	TGTGCCAGCAGCTTTGGGGGCGCGACTGAAGCTTTCTTT